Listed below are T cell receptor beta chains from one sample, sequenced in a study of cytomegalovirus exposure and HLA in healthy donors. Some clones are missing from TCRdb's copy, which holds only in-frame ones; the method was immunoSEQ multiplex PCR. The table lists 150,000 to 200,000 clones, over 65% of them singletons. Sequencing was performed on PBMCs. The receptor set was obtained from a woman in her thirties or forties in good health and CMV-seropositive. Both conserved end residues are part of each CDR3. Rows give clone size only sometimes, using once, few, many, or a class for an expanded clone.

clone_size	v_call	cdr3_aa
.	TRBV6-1	CASTRLAGEAQYF
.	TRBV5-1	CASSLATGEGGGGQFF
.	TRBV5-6	CASSSQGSSGNTIYF
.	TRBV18	CASSPGLGGGTGNQPQHF
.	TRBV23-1	CASSQWVLAGTSSYEQYF
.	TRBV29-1	CSVDWGGETEAFF
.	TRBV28	CASSPPGQGSYEQYF
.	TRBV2	CASSAQGLTTTEAFF
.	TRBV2	CASKIGNWYEQYF
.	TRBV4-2	CASSPGTSGRWYEQYF
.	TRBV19	CASSTTGQYNEQFF
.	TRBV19	CASSTAGVTNTEAFF
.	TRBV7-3	CASSLGGWGSPLHF
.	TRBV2	CASSTAGNTIYF
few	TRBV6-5	CASIPDLGFGGEQFF
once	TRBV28	CASSFARDPQHF
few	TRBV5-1	CASSPKEGATYEQYF
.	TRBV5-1	CASSWGRKPTGRDTEAFF
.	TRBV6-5	CASSYGRGDYGYTF
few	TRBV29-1	CSDMTSSNEQFF
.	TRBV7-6	CASSLAEGNTIYF
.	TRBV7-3	CASSQGNEQFF
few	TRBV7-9	CASRERRNTEAFF
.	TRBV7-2	CASRRQGRGYTF
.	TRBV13	CASSLQPNVIQYF
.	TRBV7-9	CASSSDRPHQPQNF
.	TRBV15	CATSGRLAGVGETQYF
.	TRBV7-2	CASSLVWGGSNTEAFF
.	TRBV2	CASRDGLAGASETQYF
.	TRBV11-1	CASSWSGQEVGKLFF
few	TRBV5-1	CASSAYRERISNTEAFF
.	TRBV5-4	CASSQQRGTDTQYF